Presented here are 19 T cell receptor beta chains from one specimen sequenced in a study of blood T cell repertoires in COVID-19. This table comes from immunoSEQ multiplex PCR, and its TCRdb copy is limited to in-frame clones, with some not included. The repertoire holds about 240,000 clones, about 90% seen once, with about 3% in the top ten. The specimen sequenced was peripheral blood. Source of these receptors: a woman younger than 45 who had recovered from COVID-19.

The rearrangement uses TRBV4-2 and TRBJ2-3; 9 bases line up with TRBD1. The CDR3 totals 17 residues. Trimming cost V 4 bases and J 0 bases; bases outside gene matches: 8. Germline V gene sequence: CDR1 LGHNA, CDR2 YNFKEQ. The CDR3 coding sequence is TGTGCCAGCAGCCTTTCCTTGACAGGGGGGAGCACAGATACGCAGTATTTT. Amino acids: CASSLSLTGGSTDTQYF.

This clone appeared a single time. The V call is TRBV4-1, the J call TRBJ1-1, with no clear D. Germline V gene sequence: CDR1 MGHRA, CDR2 YSYEKL. Trimming removed 0 bases at V and 1 base at J, with 12 bases between. This CDR3 region has 16 residues. This CDR3 is CASSQEVWGGNTEAFF. Written as DNA, the CDR3 is TGCGCCAGCAGCCAAGAAGTCTGGGGAGGGAACACTGAAGCTTTCTTT.

V is TRBV9 and J is TRBJ1-6, with D unclear. This CDR3 comprises 14 residues. The V end was cut by 1 base, the J end by 6 bases, with 8 bases between. The germline V gene has CDR1 SGDLS and CDR2 YYNGEE. CDR3 DNA: TGTGCCAGCAGCGTACGAGGGATTAATTCACCCCTCCACTTT. Protein: CASSVRGINSPLHF.

The chain carries TRBV7-3 and TRBJ1-5; no clear D. The CDR3 covers 13 residues. V lost 1 base and J 7 bases, leaving 8 bases between the germline ends. From germline, CDR1 is SGHTA and CDR2 FQGTGA. CDR3 sequence (DNA): TGTGCCAGCAGCTTAATCGACGGGCAGCCCCAGCATTTT. This gives the protein CASSLIDGQPQHF.

This clone was counted only a few times. This sequence joins TRBV10-3 and TRBJ2-3; 8 nucleotides align to TRBD2. Germline V CDR1 and CDR2: ENHRY, SYGVKD. V was pared by 4 bases and J by 2 bases, with 8 bases of the junction left unmatched. The CDR3 runs 16 residues. This CDR3 is CAISGLAGLNTDTQYF. The CDR3 DNA reads TGTGCCATCAGTGGATTAGCGGGGCTTAACACAGATACGCAGTATTTT.

The rearrangement links TRBV12-5 to TRBJ2-1, with 7 bases that match TRBD1. Germline loops: CDR1 LGHNT, CDR2 FRNRAP. The CDR3 totals 17 residues. With V trimmed by 0 bases and J by 5 bases, 10 bases remained unmatched. The CDR3 DNA reads TGTGCTAGTGGTTTGGTACCTTACAGGGGTTCCCACAATGAGCAGTTCTTC. This encodes CASGLVPYRGSHNEQFF.

The chain is built from TRBV4-3 and TRBJ2-4, with a tentative D call TRBD1 (5 bases). Germline lookup yields CDR1 LGHNA and CDR2 YSLEER. The germline V and J ends were trimmed by 0 bases and 12 bases, with 12 bases remaining between them. This CDR3 is built from 13 residues. Here the CDR3 reads CASSQEGPANQYF. The CDR3 DNA follows: TGCGCCAGCAGCCAAGAGGGGCCGGCGAATCAGTACTTC.

The gene calls are TRBV20-1 and TRBJ2-1, with 10 bases fitting TRBD1. CDR1 is DFQATT, CDR2 SNEGSKA, per germline (reference sequence). There are 15 residues in the CDR3. The V segment lost 3 bases and the J segment 5 bases; nucleotides outside the gene matches: 7. CDR3 nucleotide sequence: TGCAGTGCTAGTGGACAGGGGGGTAGACACAATGAGCAGTTCTTC. Its protein is CSASGQGGRHNEQFF.

The rearrangement joins TRBV2 to TRBJ2-7, with 11 bases lining up with TRBD2. This CDR3 has 14 residues. V shed 6 bases, J shed 2 bases, and the junction held 3 bases outside the gene matches. Looked up from germline, CDR1 is SNHLY and CDR2 is FYNNEI. The CDR3 loop reads CASRSSGGPYEQYF. The DNA of the CDR3 is TGTGCCAGCAGGTCTAGCGGGGGGCCCTACGAGCAGTACTTC. The full variable domain, with the rest looked up from reference TRBV2 and TRBJ2-7, is EPEVTQTPSHQVTQMGQEVILRCVPISNHLYFYWYRQILGQKVEFLVSFYNNEISEKSEIFDDQFSVERPDGSNFTLKIRSTKLEDSAMYFCASRSSGGPYEQYFGPGTRLTVT.

The rearrangement links TRBV7-6 to TRBJ1-3, with a possible D match to TRBD1 (6 bases). This CDR3 is 16 amino acids long. With 5 bases removed from V and 0 bases from J, the gap between germline ends came to 14 bases. CDR1 SGHVS and CDR2 FNYEAQ come from the germline V gene. The CDR3 coding sequence is TGTGCCAGCAGCGTCTACAGGGAAGGCTCTGGAAACACCATATATTTT. It yields the protein CASSVYREGSGNTIYF.

This clone was recorded once. The chain uses TRBV4-1 and TRBJ2-7; possibly TRBD2 for D (6 bases). Looked up from germline, CDR1 is MGHRA and CDR2 is YSYEKL. V dropped 1 base and J dropped 0 bases, with 13 bases sitting between them. The CDR3 loop spans 16 amino acids. In DNA, the CDR3 is TGCGCCAGCAGCCAAGTACTTCGAGCGGGCTCCTACGAGCAGTACTTC. As protein: CASSQVLRAGSYEQYF.

The chain recombines TRBV4-1 with TRBJ2-7, with D possibly matching TRBD2 (5 bases). Germline CDR1 and CDR2: MGHRA and YSYEKL. V gave up 4 bases and J gave up 0 bases, with 10 bases separating them. The CDR3 sequence is 14 residues long. The CDR3 region is CASSLRTSSYEQYF. The CDR3 DNA reads TGCGCCAGCAGCCTACGGACTTCCTCCTACGAGCAGTACTTC.

This chain connects TRBV19 to TRBJ1-2; maybe TRBD1 (5 bases). V lost 3 bases to trimming and J lost 2 bases, with 10 bases between them. The CDR3 extends over 14 amino acids. From germline, CDR1 is LNHDA and CDR2 SQIVND (reference sequence). The DNA of the CDR3 is TGTGCCAGTAGTATTAGACAGACCAACTATGGCTACACCTTC. Protein product: CASSIRQTNYGYTF.

The chain couples TRBV5-1 to TRBJ2-3; D possibly corresponds to TRBD1 (6 bases). Germline V gene lookup returns CDR1 SGHRS and CDR2 YFSETQ. This CDR3 has 13 amino acids. V gave up 5 bases and J gave up 4 bases, with 11 bases separating them. CDR3 nucleotide sequence: TGCGCCAGCAGTTCACAGGGCCCAGATACGCAGTATTTT. This codes for CASSSQGPDTQYF.

CDR3 amino acids: CASSLEMELGAFF. CDR3 bases: TGCGCCAGCAGCTTGGAAATGGAGCTAGGAGCTTTCTTT. The chain combines TRBV5-1 with TRBJ1-1; no firm D call. This CDR3 comprises 13 residues. V was cut by 0 bases and J by 10 bases, with 13 bases left in between. Looked up from germline, CDR1 is SGHRS and CDR2 is YFSETQ.

This chain connects TRBV12-3 or TRBV12-4 to TRBJ2-2; TRBD1 matches 8 bases. CDR3 length: 13 amino acids. The junction had 2 bases not matched to a gene; V was cut back by 2 bases and J by 9 bases. DNA of the CDR3: TGTGCCAGCAGTTTACAGGGGGCCAGGGAGCTGTTTTTT. Translation gives CASSLQGARELFF.

V is TRBV12-5 and J is TRBJ2-2, with TRBD1 matching over 7 bases. The CDR3 is made up of 17 amino acids. The junction had 7 bases not matched to a gene; V was cut back by 0 bases and J by 3 bases. Germline V gene lookup returns CDR1 LGHNT and CDR2 FRNRAP. The CDR3 is CASGLVLGTAHTGELFF. The CDR3 DNA sequence: TGTGCTAGTGGTTTGGTATTGGGGACAGCGCACACCGGGGAGCTGTTTTTT. Full variable domain (outside the CDR3, taken from reference TRBV12-5 and TRBJ2-2): DARVTQTPRHKVTEMGQEVTMRCQPILGHNTVFWYRQTMMQGLELLAYFRNRAPLDDSGMPKDRFSAEMPDATLATLKIQPSEPRDSAVYFCASGLVLGTAHTGELFFGEGSRLTVL.

The V call is TRBV6-5, the J call TRBJ1-2; TRBD1 matches 8 bases. V was clipped by 4 bases and J by 4 bases; unmatched bases: 11. CDR1 and CDR2 from the germline V gene are MNHEY and SVGAGI. This CDR3 has 16 amino acids. For the CDR3, the DNA is TGTGCCAGCAGTTGGACAGGGTGGGGTGGTATCTATGGCTACACCTTC. This encodes CASSWTGWGGIYGYTF.

This clone was seen a few times. The chain uses TRBV19 and TRBJ2-6; 7 nucleotides agree with TRBD1. The germline CDR1 and CDR2 sequences are LNHDA and SQIVND (reference sequence). CDR3 length: 17 amino acids. Germline trimming cut 1 base from V and 0 bases from J; bases unmatched to any gene: 3. This CDR3 reads CASSIGTGSSGANVLTF. CDR3 sequence (DNA): TGTGCCAGTAGTATAGGGACAGGTAGCTCTGGGGCCAACGTCCTGACTTTC.